What follows are 15 T cell receptor beta chains derived from one specimen sequenced in a study of Graves' ophthalmopathy and Graves' hyperthyroidism. Amplified material comprised TCR beta CDR3 regions derived from RNA transcripts. HTBI primers were used in a first-round RT-PCR, which preceded a second-round multiplex PCR. MiXCR, run by TCRdb on the multiplex PCR reads, gives a single entry per CDR3 protein. The sample gives 500,000 to 800,000 distinct CDR3 sequences, about 41% of which show up once; 3.3% is in the top ten. Sequenced material: peripheral blood. The source of these receptors is an adult man with Graves' ophthalmopathy.

This clonotype was counted once. This chain uses TRBV10-1 with TRBJ1-5; D is possibly TRBD1 (5 bases). Germline CDR1 WNHNN, CDR2 SYGVQD (reference sequence). The ends were cut back, 1 base at V and 5 bases at J, with 6 bases in the middle. This CDR3 contains 13 residues. CDR3 residues: CASSEWGDQPQHF. The CDR3 DNA reads as TGCGCCAGCAGTGAGTGGGGCGATCAGCCCCAGCATTTT.

As for this clonotype: This may arise from a read error, as a much more abundant clone is one base away. The chain joins TRBV9 to TRBJ1-1; TRBD1 is a possible D gene (5 bases). This CDR3 has 15 residues. The germline V gene has CDR1 SGDLS and CDR2 YYNGEE. CDR3 nucleotides: TGTGCCAGCAGCGTCCGTGACGGGACGAACACTGAAGCTTCCTTT. Translated, it gives CASSVRDGTNTEASF.

This clonotype was recorded many times. The V and J genes are TRBV7-8 and TRBJ2-2, with TRBD1 matching 7 bases. This CDR3 is 15 amino acids long. Germline assignment: CDR1 SGHVS and CDR2 FQNEAQ. J gave up 7 bases and V 0 bases, and 5 bases lay outside the gene matches. In DNA, the CDR3 is TGTGCCAGCAGCTTAGCCGGGACAGAGATCGGGGAGCTGTTTTTT. Residues: CASSLAGTEIGELFF. The complete variable domain, with remaining parts taken from reference TRBV7-8 and TRBJ2-2, reads GAGVSQSPRYKVAKRGQDVALRCDPISGHVSLFWYQQALGQGPEFLTYFQNEAQLDKSGLPSDRFFAERPEGSVSTLKIQRTQQEDSAVYLCASSLAGTEIGELFFGEGSRLTVL.

This clonotype showed up just a few times. The chain has TRBV12-5 and TRBJ2-7; D unclear. In germline, CDR1 is LGHNT, CDR2 FRNRAP. Trimming took off 3 bases at V and 0 bases at J, with 15 bases between the two ends. This CDR3 comprises 16 residues. As DNA, the CDR3 is TGTGCTAGTGGTTTTTTATCGACGGGCGACTCCTACGAGCAGTACTTC. It specifies CASGFLSTGDSYEQYF.

V is TRBV10-3 and J is TRBJ2-2, with no clear D. The V and J ends lost 7 bases and 8 bases respectively, with 14 bases between them. CDR1 and CDR2 (germline): ENHRY, SYGVKD. The CDR3 covers 13 residues. DNA of the CDR3: TGTGCCATCAAGGCTGCCTCCTCTGGGGAGCTGTTTTTT. It yields the protein CAIKAASSGELFF.

This chain connects TRBV2 to TRBJ1-4; 10 bases line up with TRBD1. V lost 8 bases to trimming and J lost 7 bases; unmatched junction nucleotides: 13. The V gene's germline CDR1 is SNHLY and CDR2 FYNNEI. The CDR3 consists of 16 residues. CDR3 region: CASEQDGTGEIEKLFF. The CDR3 coding sequence is TGTGCCAGCGAGCAGGACGGGACAGGGGAGATTGAAAAACTGTTTTTT. Filled out from reference TRBV2 and TRBJ1-4, the complete variable domain reads EPEVTQTPSHQVTQMGQEVILRCVPISNHLYFYWYRQILGQKVEFLVSFYNNEISEKSEIFDDQFSVERPDGSNFTLKIRSTKLEDSAMYFCASEQDGTGEIEKLFFGSGTQLSVL.

This clonotype showed up many times. This chain joins TRBV29-1 and TRBJ2-3; D gene uncertain. The V end lost 3 bases, the J end lost 2 bases, and 0 bases lay between the germline ends. Germline V gives CDR1 SQVTM, CDR2 ANQGSEA. This CDR3 contains 10 residues. The CDR3 DNA is TGCAGCGTTGACACAGATACGCAGTATTTT. It codes for CSVDTDTQYF.

As regards this clonotype: It may be a read error: a sequence one base away is much more abundant. The CDR3 does not end in the conserved phenylalanine or tryptophan, so this is likely a read error. The chain links TRBV20-1 to TRBJ1-1; D is uncertain. Trimming removed 3 bases from V and 0 bases from J, with 8 bases in between. CDR3 length: 13 residues. Germline CDR1 and CDR2: DFQATT and SNEGSKA (reference sequence). CDR3 sequence: CSASPDLNTEAFL. In DNA, the CDR3 is TGCAGTGCTAGCCCGGACCTGAACACTGAAGCTTTCCTT.

About this clonotype: The junction differs from germline at one of its ends, possibly a read error. The chain is built from TRBV20-1 and TRBJ2-7; 10 bases line up with TRBD2. Germline CDR1 is DFQATT and CDR2 is SNEGSKA (reference sequence). This CDR3 contains 12 residues. In DNA, the CDR3 is TGCAGTGCTGGACTAGCGGAGTACGAGCAGAACTTC. Residues: CSAGLAEYEQNF.

This clonotype was counted a few times. The chain's CDR3 is CASSLEAHSYEQYF. Here the CDR3 DNA reads TGCGCCAGCAGCTTGGAGGCTCACTCCTACGAGCAGTACTTC. The genes are TRBV5-1 and TRBJ2-7; no clear D. CDR1 and CDR2 (germline): SGHRS, YFSETQ. V lost 0 bases and J lost 0, with 7 bases in between. There are 14 residues in the CDR3.

V is TRBV5-1 and J is TRBJ2-7, with a possible D match to TRBD2 (5 bases). Germline V gives CDR1 SGHRS, CDR2 YFSETQ. The CDR3 consists of 13 residues. V lost 3 bases and J lost 2, with 9 bases in between. The CDR3: CASSSDGTYEQYF. Written as DNA, the CDR3 is TGCGCCAGCAGCTCGGACGGGACCTACGAGCAGTACTTC. Full variable domain (rest looked up from reference TRBV5-1 and TRBJ2-7): KAGVTQTPRYLIKTRGQQVTLSCSPISGHRSVSWYQQTPGQGLQFLFEYFSETQRNKGNFPGRFSGRQFSNSRSEMNVSTLELGDSALYLCASSSDGTYEQYFGPGTRLTVT.

This clonotype was seen many times. The chain couples TRBV9 to TRBJ1-6, with D possibly matching TRBD1 (5 bases). Germline V gives CDR1 SGDLS, CDR2 YYNGEE. The CDR3 has 15 residues. The ends were cut back, 3 bases at V and 9 bases at J, with 16 bases in the middle. This CDR3 is CASSDGHDLVSPLHF. The CDR3 DNA is TGTGCCAGCAGCGACGGACACGACCTGGTTTCACCCCTCCACTTT. Variable domain in full (rest from reference TRBV9 and TRBJ1-6): DSGVTQTPKHLITATGQRVTLRCSPRSGDLSVYWYQQSLDQGLQFLIQYYNGEERAKGNILERFSAQQFPDLHSELNLSSLELGDSALYFCASSDGHDLVSPLHFGNGTRLTVT.

The chain employs TRBV25-1 and TRBJ2-7; 9 bases fit TRBD1. The trim removed 6 bases at V and 5 bases at J, leaving 11 bases unmatched. This CDR3 has 15 residues. Looked up from germline, CDR1 is MGHDK and CDR2 is SYGVNS. CDR3 region: CASSGEGQGVHEQYF. In DNA, the CDR3 is TGTGCCAGCAGCGGAGAGGGACAGGGAGTTCACGAGCAGTACTTC.

This chain links TRBV6-6 with TRBJ1-1; no firm D call. Germline V CDR1 and CDR2: MNHNY, SVGAGI (reference sequence). V lost 6 bases, J lost 3 bases, and 8 bases lay in between. CDR3 length equals 12 residues. In DNA form, the CDR3 reads TGTGCCAGCAGACTGGTGGACACTGAAGCTTTCTTT. It yields the protein CASRLVDTEAFF.

V usage is TRBV2 and J usage is TRBJ2-2; perhaps TRBD2 as D (5 bases). Between the trimmed V and J ends, which lost 6 bases and 1 base, there was a span of 9 bases. The CDR3 contains 14 residues. CDR1 SNHLY and CDR2 FYNNEI come from the germline V gene. The CDR3 coding sequence is TGTGCCAGCAGAGGACTCCAGAACACCGGGGAGCTGTTTTTT. Translating gives CASRGLQNTGELFF. Looking up the rest from reference TRBV2 and TRBJ2-2 gives the full variable domain: EPEVTQTPSHQVTQMGQEVILRCVPISNHLYFYWYRQILGQKVEFLVSFYNNEISEKSEIFDDQFSVERPDGSNFTLKIRSTKLEDSAMYFCASRGLQNTGELFFGEGSRLTVL.